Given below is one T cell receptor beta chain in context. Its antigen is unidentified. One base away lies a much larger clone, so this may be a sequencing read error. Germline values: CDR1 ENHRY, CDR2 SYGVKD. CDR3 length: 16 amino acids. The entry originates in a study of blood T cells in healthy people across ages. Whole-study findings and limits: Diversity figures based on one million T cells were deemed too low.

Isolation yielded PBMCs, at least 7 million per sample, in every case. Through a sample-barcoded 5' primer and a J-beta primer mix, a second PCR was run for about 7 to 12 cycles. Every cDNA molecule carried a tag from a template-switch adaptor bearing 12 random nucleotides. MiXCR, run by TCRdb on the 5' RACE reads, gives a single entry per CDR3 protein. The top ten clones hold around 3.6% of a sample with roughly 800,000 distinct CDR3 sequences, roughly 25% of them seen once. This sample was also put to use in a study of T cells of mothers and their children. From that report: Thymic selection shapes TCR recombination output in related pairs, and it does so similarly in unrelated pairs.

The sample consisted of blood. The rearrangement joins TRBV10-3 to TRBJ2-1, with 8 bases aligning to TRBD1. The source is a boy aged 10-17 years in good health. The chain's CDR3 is CAIKRTGMGINNERFF. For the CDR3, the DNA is TGTGCCATCAAACGGACAGGGATGGGAATTAACAATGAGCGGTTCTTC.